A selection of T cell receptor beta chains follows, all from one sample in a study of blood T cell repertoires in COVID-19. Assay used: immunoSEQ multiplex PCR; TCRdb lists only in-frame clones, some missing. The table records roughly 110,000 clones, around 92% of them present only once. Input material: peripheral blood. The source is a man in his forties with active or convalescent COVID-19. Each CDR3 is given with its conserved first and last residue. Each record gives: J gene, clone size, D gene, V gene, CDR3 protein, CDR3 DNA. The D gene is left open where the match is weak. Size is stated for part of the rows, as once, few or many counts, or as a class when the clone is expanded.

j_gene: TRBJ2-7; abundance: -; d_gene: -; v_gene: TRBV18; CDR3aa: CASSPPLLSSDYYEQYF; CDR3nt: TGTGCCAGCTCACCACCTCTTCTCTCCAGCGACTATTACGAGCAGTACTTC
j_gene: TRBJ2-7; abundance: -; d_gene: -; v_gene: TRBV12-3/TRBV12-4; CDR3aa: CASSSSYEQYF; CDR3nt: TGTGCCAGCAGTTCGAGCTACGAGCAGTACTTC
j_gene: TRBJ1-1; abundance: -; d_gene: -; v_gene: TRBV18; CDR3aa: CASSPAGTGAGTEAFF; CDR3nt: TGTGCCAGCTCACCAGCCGGGACTGGCGCGGGCACTGAAGCTTTCTTT
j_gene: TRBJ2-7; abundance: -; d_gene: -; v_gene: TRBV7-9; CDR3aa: CASSLDRVSEQYF; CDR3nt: TGTGCCAGCAGCTTAGACAGGGTAAGCGAGCAGTACTTC
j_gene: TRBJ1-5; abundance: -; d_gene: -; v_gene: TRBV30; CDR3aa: CAWSRGNNQPQHF; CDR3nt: TGTGCCTGGAGTCGGGGAAACAATCAGCCCCAGCATTTT
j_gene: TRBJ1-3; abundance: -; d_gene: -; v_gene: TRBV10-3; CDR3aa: CAMQGSGNTIYF; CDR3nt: TGTGCCATGCAGGGGTCTGGAAACACCATATATTTT
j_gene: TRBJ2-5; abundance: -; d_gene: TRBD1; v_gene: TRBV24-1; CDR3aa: CATAPTGRETQYF; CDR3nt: TGTGCCACCGCTCCGACAGGGCGAGAGACCCAGTACTTC
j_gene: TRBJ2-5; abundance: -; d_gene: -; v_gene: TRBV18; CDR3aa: CASSPPRGGGVETQYF; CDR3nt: TGTGCCAGCTCACCACCAAGGGGAGGAGGAGTAGAGACCCAGTACTTC
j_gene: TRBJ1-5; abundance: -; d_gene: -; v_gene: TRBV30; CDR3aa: CAWSQTGSGQPQHF; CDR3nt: TGTGCCTGGAGTCAAACAGGGAGCGGTCAGCCCCAGCATTTT
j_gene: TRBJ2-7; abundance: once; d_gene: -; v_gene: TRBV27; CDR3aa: CASSPPRGGTGPPYEQYF; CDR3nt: TGTGCCAGCAGCCCCCCCCGGGGAGGGACAGGCCCCCCCTACGAGCAGTACTTC
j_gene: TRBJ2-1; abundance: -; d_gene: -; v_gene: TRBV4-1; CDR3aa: CASSPTSYNEQFF; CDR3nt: TGCGCCAGCAGCCCTACCTCCTACAATGAGCAGTTCTTC
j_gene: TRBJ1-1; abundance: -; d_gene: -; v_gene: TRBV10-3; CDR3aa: CAISESTTGLSFF; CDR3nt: TGTGCCATCAGTGAGTCTACTACAGGGTTGTCTTTCTTT
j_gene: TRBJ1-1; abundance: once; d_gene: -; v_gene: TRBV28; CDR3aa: CASRTGAEAFF; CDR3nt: TGTGCCAGCAGGACAGGAGCTGAAGCTTTCTTT
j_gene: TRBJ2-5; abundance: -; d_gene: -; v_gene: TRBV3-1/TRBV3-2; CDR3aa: CASSQDRPGRLETQYF; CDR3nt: TGTGCCAGCAGCCAAGATAGGCCAGGGCGGTTGGAGACCCAGTACTTC
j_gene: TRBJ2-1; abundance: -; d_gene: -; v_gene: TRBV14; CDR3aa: CATGTGSGPYNEQFF; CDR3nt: TGTGCGACCGGGACCGGGAGTGGGCCCTACAATGAGCAGTTCTTC
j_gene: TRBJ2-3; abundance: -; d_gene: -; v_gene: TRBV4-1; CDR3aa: CASSQDWTPPTDTQYF; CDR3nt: TGCGCCAGCAGCCAAGATTGGACACCACCCACAGATACGCAGTATTTT
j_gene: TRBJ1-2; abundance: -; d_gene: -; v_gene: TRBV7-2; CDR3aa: CASSLDMGAGGYTF; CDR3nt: TGTGCCAGCAGCTTAGACATGGGGGCTGGTGGCTACACCTTC